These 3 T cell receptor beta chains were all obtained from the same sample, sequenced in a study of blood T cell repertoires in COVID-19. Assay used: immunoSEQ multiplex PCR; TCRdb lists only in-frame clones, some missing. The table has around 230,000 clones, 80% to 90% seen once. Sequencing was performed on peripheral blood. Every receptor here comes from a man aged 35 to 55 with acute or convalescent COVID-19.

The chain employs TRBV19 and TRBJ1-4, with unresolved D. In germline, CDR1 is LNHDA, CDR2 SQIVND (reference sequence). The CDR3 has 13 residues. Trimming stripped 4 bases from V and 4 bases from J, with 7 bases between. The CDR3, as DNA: TGTGCCAGTAGTAGGGCAGTTAATGAAAAACTGTTTTTT. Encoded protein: CASSRAVNEKLFF.

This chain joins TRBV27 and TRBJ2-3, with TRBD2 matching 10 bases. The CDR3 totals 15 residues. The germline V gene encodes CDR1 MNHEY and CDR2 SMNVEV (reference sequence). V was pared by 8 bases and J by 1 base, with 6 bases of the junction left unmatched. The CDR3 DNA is TGTGCCAGCTTTAAAGGACTAGCGGGCACAGATACGCAGTATTTT. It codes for CASFKGLAGTDTQYF.

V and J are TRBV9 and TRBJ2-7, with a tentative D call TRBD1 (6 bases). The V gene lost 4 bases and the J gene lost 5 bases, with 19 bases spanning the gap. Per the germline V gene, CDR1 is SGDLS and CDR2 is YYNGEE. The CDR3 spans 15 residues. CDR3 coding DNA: TGTGCCAGCAGCCCCTTTGACAGGATAAGCCACGAGCAGTACTTC. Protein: CASSPFDRISHEQYF.